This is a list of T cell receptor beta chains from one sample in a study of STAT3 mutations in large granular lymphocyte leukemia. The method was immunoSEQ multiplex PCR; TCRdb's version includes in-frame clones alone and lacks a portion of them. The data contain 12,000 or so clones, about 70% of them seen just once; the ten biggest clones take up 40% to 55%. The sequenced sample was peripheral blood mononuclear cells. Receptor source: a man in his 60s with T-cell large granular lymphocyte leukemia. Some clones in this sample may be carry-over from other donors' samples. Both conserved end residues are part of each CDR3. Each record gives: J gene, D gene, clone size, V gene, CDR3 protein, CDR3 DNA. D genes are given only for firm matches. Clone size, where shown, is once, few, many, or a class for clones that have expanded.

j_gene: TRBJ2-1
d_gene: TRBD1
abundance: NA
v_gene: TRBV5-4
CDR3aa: CASSSSSGTGVYNEQFF
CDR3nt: TGTGCCAGCAGCTCATCTTCCGGGACAGGGGTTTACAATGAGCAGTTCTTC

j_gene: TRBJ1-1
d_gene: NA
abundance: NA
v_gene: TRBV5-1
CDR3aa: CASSFGGRANTEAFF
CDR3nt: TGCGCCAGCAGCTTTGGGGGCAGGGCGAACACTGAAGCTTTCTTT

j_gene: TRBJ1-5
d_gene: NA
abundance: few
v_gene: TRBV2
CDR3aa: CASSVLGQPYSNQPQHF
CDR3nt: TGTGCCAGCAGTGTGTTAGGACAGCCCTATAGCAATCAGCCCCAGCATTTT

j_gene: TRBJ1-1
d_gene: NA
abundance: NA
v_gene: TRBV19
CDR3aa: CASSIGGSPNTEAFF
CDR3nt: TGTGCCAGTAGTATAGGTGGCAGTCCGAACACTGAAGCTTTCTTT

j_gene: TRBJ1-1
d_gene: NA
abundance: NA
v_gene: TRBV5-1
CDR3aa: CASSEAAAITEAFF
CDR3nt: TGCGCCAGCAGCGAGGCGGCCGCGATCACTGAAGCTTTCTTT

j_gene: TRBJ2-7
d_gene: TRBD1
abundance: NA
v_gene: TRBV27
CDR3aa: CASSHMQPEGAGEQYF
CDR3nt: TGTGCCAGCAGTCATATGCAACCCGAGGGGGCTGGGGAGCAGTACTTC

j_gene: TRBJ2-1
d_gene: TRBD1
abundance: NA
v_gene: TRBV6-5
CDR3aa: CASSPGGDNEQFF
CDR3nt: TGTGCCAGCAGCCCAGGGGGCGACAATGAGCAGTTCTTC

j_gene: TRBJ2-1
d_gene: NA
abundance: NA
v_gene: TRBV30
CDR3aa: CAWSPDGRNEQFF
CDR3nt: TGTGCCTGGAGTCCGGACGGCCGCAATGAGCAGTTCTTC

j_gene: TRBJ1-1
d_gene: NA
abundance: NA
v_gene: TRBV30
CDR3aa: CAWSGTANTEAFF
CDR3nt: TGTGCCTGGAGTGGCACAGCGAACACTGAAGCTTTCTTT

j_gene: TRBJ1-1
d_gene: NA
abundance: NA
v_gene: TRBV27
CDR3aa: CASRRGVTEAFF
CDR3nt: TGTGCCAGCAGGAGGGGGGTTACTGAAGCTTTCTTT